This TCR beta chain was captured by sequencing in a study of monozygotic twins with inflammatory bowel disease. General study points: No detectable difference in repertoire similarity separated concordant from discordant twins, possibly as a result of limited power. Healthy co-twins had higher TCRbeta inverse Simpson diversity than their IBD twins.

Per the germline V gene, CDR1 is SGHAT and CDR2 is FQNNGV. This CDR3 is 14 amino acids long. Around 3,600 ng of total RNA went into each TCR library. Template switching added UMIs carrying a 6-nucleotide sample barcode. Reprocessing the 5' RACE reads, TCRdb reports a single entry for every CDR3 protein and omits DNA. Listed are tens of thousands of distinct CDR3 sequences; around 6.8% falls within the top ten. Points on this clonotype: Its specificity is not known.

The source material was blood. The sequence came from a human donor with ulcerative colitis or Crohn's disease, or a healthy co-twin of an affected twin (not recorded which). The rearrangement uses TRBV11-2 and TRBJ1-6; checking the TCRdb D call of TRBD1 is not possible without DNA. The CDR3 protein is CASSLDWGNSPLHF.